This paragraph reports one TCR beta chain. Its antigen is unknown. The template was genomic DNA from peripheral blood, not RNA. Germline V CDR1 and CDR2: MNHNS, SASEGT. Losses at the gene ends were 5 bases for V and 0 bases for J; bases not matched to a gene: 9. This CDR3 contains 18 residues. This specimen comes from a study of T cell repertoires in aging, cancer and after chemotherapy. Overall study context: Clear clonal overlap appeared across healthy donor samples taken over several months to years.

Rearranged V-D-J TRB sequences were amplified with a mixed TRB-A/B primer pool. TCRdb passed the multiplex PCR reads through MiXCR, listing each CDR3 protein once. The sample yields about 9,800 distinct CDR3 sequences, about 37% seen once. Study conclusions and caveats: Untreated cancer patients had significantly lower blood TCR diversity than age-matched healthy donors. In healthy donors, age-related TCR diversity loss mainly reflected lost richness. Rebound thymic output was suggested by rising median generation probability during chemotherapy in each cancer cohort.

This TCR was sampled from a human donor in good health. Sequences were obtained from blood. The chain carries TRBV6-1 and TRBJ1-6; 8 bases line up with TRBD1. The CDR3 nucleotides read TGTGCCAGCAGTCTTGGACAGGGAGGGAGCTCCTATAATTCACCCCTCCACTTT. This encodes CASSLGQGGSSYNSPLHF.